This TCR beta chain originates from a study of T cell responses to AZD1222 COVID-19 vaccine (dated by TCRdb to the early 2020s). Background on the whole study: AZD1222 recipients whose second dose came at about 4 weeks and those whose second dose came at about 12 weeks were combined into one group, since spike-specific TCR depth and breadth did not differ between the two schedules. TCR sequencing was performed for 233 trial participants, of whom 200 to 210 were given two doses of AZD1222 and approximately 25 were given two doses of MenACWY control vaccine. Trial participants were enrolled into age subgroups of 18-55, 56-69 and 70-plus years, which contained roughly 150, 30 and 60 TCR-sequenced participants, respectively. What the study reported, not specific to this receptor: Participants were mostly white British, with more females than males. The authors suggested clonal diversity may have been underestimated. Spike-specific TCR breadth and depth rose significantly after two AZD1222 doses compared with day 0 and with MenACWY recipients. Conclusions about previously exposed vaccinees are limited, since just six AZD1222 recipients were seropositive for SARS-CoV-2 at baseline. CD4 TCRs associated with the vaccine covered the entire spike protein, and the dominant responses were in regions 160-218 and 743-854. Nearly half of unique spike-specific TCRs reportedly recognized epitopes outside regions mutated in the B.1.351 and B.1.1.7 variants. Because no day 14 peak-response samples were available, repertoires were characterized only after the peak T cell response. The 56-69-year group was small, and its depth increase did not reach significance, likely because of low power.

The CDR3 regions of human TCRbeta chains were analyzed by immunosequencing. Per the authors' processing: TCRs in the repertoires were compared against a reference library of SARS-CoV-2-specific TCRs that had been generated with the MIRA antigen-specificity platform. Breadth was defined as the fraction of unique TCRs that were SARS-CoV-2-associated. Depth was defined as the fraction of total T cells that were SARS-CoV-2-associated. Using the MIRA data, every spike-specific TCR was mapped to the spike region that the TCR reacted to and assigned to either a CD4 or a CD8 class. Log10-transformed breadth and depth values were compared by one-way ANOVA with Sidak's multiple comparisons tests. Not all clones reach the TCRdb copy of this immuneACCESS table, which keeps in-frame sequences only. Checked studies attribute under half of the gap to unresolved V genes and leave the rest unexplained. That table supplies the V and J calls and clone size; D and trimming were determined from the DNA. The sample data list approximately 190,000 clones, and around 92% of these were observed just once. 1% to 1.5% of the sample is in the top ten clones.

The time point label corresponds to: baseline before first vaccination. The vaccinee samples were drawn from two UK trials, COV001 and COV002, one of which was a single-blind randomized controlled phase 2/3 trial testing AZD1222 (ChAdOx1 nCoV-19) in healthy adults. For TCRbeta chain sequencing, PBMC samples were collected from trial participants at day 0 and at day 28 after the second dose. Trimming costs V 8 bases and J 8 bases, and their ends lie 15 bases apart. The CDR3 spans 13 residues, from the cysteine through the phenylalanine. Solely the CDR3 DNA is kept, with 39 bases framed from the first base. CDR1 and CDR2 are drawn from the germline V gene: SNHLY, FYNNEI. To note about this clone: Its antigen remains unidentified. No per-base quality is available; no much larger clone lies one base away.

The rearrangement combines TRBV2 with TRBJ1-4, and the D gene may be TRBD1, 5 bases matching. The TCR was taken from an adult in good health. Material: peripheral blood, obtained on day 0 of AZD1222 vaccination. The nucleotide sequence reads as follows: TGTGCCAGCCGGGGCTTGGAGGGGGAAAAACTGTTTTTT. Its protein reads: CASRGLEGEKLFF.